The sequence of this TCR beta chain was determined in a study of control samples from healthy donors and cancer patients. The table came from immunoSEQ multiplex PCR; TCRdb's copy has only in-frame clones and leaves some out. The profile shows 120,000 or so clones, roughly nine tenths of them singletons. V was trimmed by 5 bases and J by 2 bases, leaving 12 bases between them. The CDR3 length is 14 residues. Germline CDR1 LGHNA, CDR2 YNFKEQ. Sequencing used blood. The rearrangement uses TRBV4-2 and TRBJ2-5; tentatively, D is TRBD2 (7 bases). The clonotype was recovered from a woman younger than 30 in good health. CDR3 DNA: TGTGCCAGCAGCGTACGGGGGGCTCAAGAGACCCAGTACTTC. Its translation is CASSVRGAQETQYF.